This T cell receptor beta chain originates from a study of tumor-infiltrating lymphocytes in primary liver carcinoma (dated by TCRdb to the late 2010s). Some background on the complete study: Between late 2015 and March 2016, about 5 patients in China with histopathologically diagnosed primary liver carcinoma had their tumors surgically resected. Of the five patients (three men and two women, aged 30 to 69 years), four had hepatocellular carcinoma and one had combined HCC and intrahepatic cholangiocarcinoma. Tumors of the five patients were stage T1-T3 N0M0 with maximum diameters of roughly 4 to 11 cm. Samples yielded roughly 3.65 to 7.5 million productive TCRbeta reads; read depth did not differ significantly between tissue types. TCRbeta repertoire sequencing, expression microarrays and whole-exome sequencing were combined in the study across five regions of each liver tumor, with adjacent normal tissue and blood also included. TCRbeta repertoire sequencing covered some 35 specimens from 5 patients: about 25 tumor regions, 5 adjacent noncancerous liver tissues and 5 peripheral blood samples. Reproducibility between technical replicate repertoires was high, with correlation coefficients above 0.98 and mean shared-clone rates near 0.89. Broad study findings and their caveats: The top 250 clones made up a significantly larger repertoire fraction in tumors than in blood (p = 0.039). Only 4 or 5 patients were included in the study, and the authors note that the findings should be validated in a larger study. Bulk unsorted samples precluded comparing CD4+ and CD8+ T cell repertoires. Because only the TCR beta chain was sequenced and unpaired alpha chains were not captured, true repertoire diversity is likely underestimated. Consistent with antigen-driven expansion, pairs of tumor regions showed higher repertoire overlap (mean roughly 35%) than either tumor-adjacent pairs (roughly 17%) or tumor-blood pairs (about 15%).

As concerns this clonotype: Its antigen is still unknown. At one end, the junction sequence differs from germline, possibly due to a read error.

A constant-region primer and ProtoScript II reverse transcriptase were used to reverse-transcribe TCRbeta-specific cDNA from about 530 ng total RNA. The TCRbeta libraries were prepared through three rounds of nested multiplex PCR following a slightly modified ARM-PCR procedure. The first two PCR rounds used multiplex TRBV1-TRBV30 forward primers with a Cbeta reverse primer, each for approximately 9 cycles. Sample barcodes and Illumina adapters were added in a final 25-cycle PCR using Deep VentR polymerase. Amplicons of 200-500 bp were gel-purified with a QIAquick gel extraction kit before sequencing. An Illumina HiSeq 2500 was used to sequence the TCRbeta amplicons, generating 250-bp paired-end reads. Processing in the source paper ran as follows. To recover full CDR3 sequences, reads were quality-trimmed using Trimmomatic v0.33 and paired reads were then merged using FLASH v1.2.11. V, D and J germline segments were assigned to the rearranged TCRbeta sequences by MiGEC v1.2.1b. Clonotype statistics and Shannon-Wiener diversity indices were calculated with VDJtools v1.0.0. To cut down on sampling bias, every analysis after diversity analysis relied on just the 250 most abundant clonotypes from each sample. TCRdb ran its own pipeline on the public reads, namely fastp trimming at Q25 and MiXCR clone calling, and kept in-frame beta chains. Identical CDR3 proteins give one entry, which carries the most common genes and DNA. TCRdb assigned the V and J calls; the authors' analysis was not used. The sample table records hundreds of thousands of distinct CDR3 sequences; about 50% of these occur just once. Approximately 15% of the sample lies in the top ten.

RNA from unsorted whole blood was extracted with TRIzol reagent, and germline DNA was obtained with the DNeasy Blood & Tissue kit. Patients had chronic HBV infection and were treatment-naive at sampling. Before surgery, roughly 3.7 milliliters of peripheral blood were collected into K2EDTA tubes. The CDR3 has 17 amino acids, counting the end cysteine and phenylalanine. The read is trimmed to its CDR3 DNA, 51 bases read in frame from base 1. Sequences SGHAT (CDR1) and FQNNGV (CDR2) are obtained from the germline V gene. This receptor was identified in a woman aged 25 to 39 with primary liver carcinoma and hepatitis B virus infection. The sequenced material came from peripheral blood. The rearranged chain carries TRBV11-2 and TRBJ2-7; 9 central bases correspond to TRBD2. The CDR3 corresponds to CAGSLSKRLAAPYEQYF. Here is the DNA: TGTGCCGGCAGCTTATCTAAGAGACTAGCGGCACCCTATGAGCAGTACTTC. The full variable domain, completed from the reference TRBV11-2 and TRBJ2-7 proteins outside the CDR3, reads EAGVAQSPRYKIIEKRQSVAFWCNPISGHATLYWYQQILGQGPKLLIQFQNNGVVDDSQLPKDRFSAERLKGVDSTLKIQPAKLEDSAVYLCAGSLSKRLAAPYEQYFGPGTRLTVT.